This TCR beta chain was captured by sequencing in a study of cytomegalovirus exposure and HLA in healthy donors. This clone appeared a single time. Its matching antigen is unknown. The study ran its PCR with 60 Vbeta and 13 Jbeta primers. The table came from immunoSEQ multiplex PCR; TCRdb's copy has only in-frame clones and leaves some out. The repertoire includes 100,000 to 150,000 clones, 84% of them detected once, and less than 3.5% sits in the top ten. The ends were cut back, 3 bases at V and 4 bases at J, with 13 bases in the middle. Germline V lookup: CDR1 ENHRY, CDR2 SYGVKD. This CDR3 has 14 residues. General study points: Among donors in an Asian-associated ancestry cluster, a later analysis reportedly found fewer N-insertions than the roughly 610-donor mean. Across all donors, roughly uniform sequencing depth was an assumption of the presence/absence analyses. Later analysis indicated greater clonal expansion among HLA-associated TCR beta chains than among equally common other chains. Most TCR sequences were seen very rarely across donors, but some public TCRs occurred in many.

This sequence originates from a man in his fifties in good health and CMV-seronegative. The sequenced sample was PBMCs. This chain links TRBV10-3 with TRBJ2-7, with D tentatively TRBD1 (6 bases). Written as DNA, the CDR3 is TGTGCCATCAGTGACCTGGACAGTTTATACGAGCAGTACTTC. This codes for CAISDLDSLYEQYF.